The present T cell receptor beta chain was sequenced within a study of blood T cell repertoires in COVID-19. Turning to the study itself: Donors in the United States, Italy and Spain gave samples during acute or convalescent COVID-19. From T cells, B-cell-depleted T cells, or PBMCs came the material, which was cDNA or gDNA.

Original analysis: Amplification of reference gene primers provided the estimated nucleated cell counts. Sequencing used immunoSEQ multiplex PCR; TCRdb keeps in-frame clones, though not all of them. The D gene and trimming were derived from the DNA, and the V and J assignments and clone size from that table. The sample has some 100,000 clones, roughly 90% seen once. This CDR3 contains 12 residues. Trimming took 2 bases from V and 4 from J, leaving 5 bases between them. CDR1 and CDR2 from the germline V gene are LGHDT and YNNKEL (reference sequence). The sequenced material came from peripheral blood. This sequence was found in a man between 60 and 70 years old with acute or convalescent COVID-19. The gene calls are TRBV3-1 (or the pseudogene TRBV3-2) and TRBJ1-1; D is unresolved. The CDR3: CASSQSGTEAFF. CDR3 coding DNA: TGTGCCAGCAGCCAAAGCGGCACTGAAGCTTTCTTT.